This record looks at one T cell receptor (beta chain) sequence and its context. In this sample, this clonotype turned up a few times. The antigen this receptor binds is unknown. Base qualities are not provided; no much larger clone lies one nucleotide away. V has 3 bases trimmed and J has 1 base trimmed; junction bases matching no gene number 4. Via the germline V gene, CDR1 is SGHVS and CDR2 FQNEAQ. Including the terminal cysteine and phenylalanine, the CDR3 comprises 17 residues. Of all the DNA, just the CDR3 is kept, 51 bases in frame from base 1. The data were obtained in a study of T-cell reconstitution after alpha-beta-depleted transplantation in children (dated by TCRdb to 2016 to 2018). Looking at the study overall: T-cell immune reconstitution after TCRalphabeta/CD19-depleted allogeneic hematopoietic cell transplantation in children was quantitatively tracked in the study by means of TCR repertoire profiling.

The treatment or condition label of this sample denotes: allogeneic hematopoietic cell transplantation with graft depleted of TCRalphabeta T cells and CD19 B cells. TCRalphabeta/CD19-depleted allogeneic hematopoietic cell grafts were given to the transplant recipients, all of whom were children. Library method: PCR. The sequencer listed for this sample is Illumina HiSeq 2500. TCR library preparation used molecular barcoding, with unique molecular identifiers applied to normalize quantification of the TCRbeta repertoire. TCRdb reworked the public reads: Q25 trimming with fastp, MiXCR clone assembly, productive beta chains retained. Merged by CDR3 protein, the rows form single entries marked with the most common genes and DNA. This sample holds hundreds of thousands of distinct CDR3 sequences; 10% to 15% were observed only once. Over 2% of the sample is in the top ten clones. What the research found in general, with its limitations: Apparently early alphabetaT-cell count recovery about two months after transplant reportedly relied on only several hundred rapidly expanded clones derived from non-depleted graft cells. In some patients, the high TCRbeta diversity seen at day 60 was put down to recipient T cells and intrathymic progenitors that had survived conditioning. Over the following months the frequencies of hyperexpanded clones went down, and after one year T-cell counts and TCRbeta diversity were mostly credited to newly produced T cells.

The TCR sequence derives from a male patient between 10 and 17 years old who had a stem cell transplant for acute myeloid leukemia, so the T cells may come from the graft donor. The sample here was PBMCs, mostly from graft donor cells, taken 360 days after TCRalphabeta/CD19-depleted stem cell transplant. In this chain, TRBV7-8 is recombined with TRBJ2-2; 11 of the junction bases match TRBD1. The CDR3 reads as follows: CASSFKGTGGNTGELFF. In nucleotides, the sequence is TGTGCCAGCAGCTTTAAGGGGACAGGGGGGAACACCGGGGAGCTGTTTTTT.